A selection of T cell receptor beta chains follows, all from one sample in a study of T cell responses to AZD1222 COVID-19 vaccine. Produced via immunoSEQ multiplex PCR; TCRdb's table is partial and in-frame only. The table shows some 190,000 clones, with about 91% occurring only once. This specimen was peripheral blood, taken on day 0 of AZD1222 vaccination. The source is an adult in good health. The CDR3 runs from the conserved cysteine through the conserved F or W. The D gene is left open where the match is weak. Size tells how often a clone was seen (once, few, many) or the class of an expanded clone, and some rows leave it out.

size,V,length,J,D,DNA,CDR3
.,TRBV6-5,14,TRBJ2-1,TRBD1,TGTGCCAGCGGCGGACAGGGGCCATACAATGAGCAGTTCTTC,CASGGQGPYNEQFF
.,TRBV3-1/TRBV3-2,14,TRBJ2-7,.,TGTGCCAGCAGCCAAGAAGTCGAACCCTACGAGCAGTACTTC,CASSQEVEPYEQYF
.,TRBV6-5,15,TRBJ2-2,TRBD1,TGTGCCAGCTTAACCGGGACAGGGAACACCGGGGAGCTGTTTTTT,CASLTGTGNTGELFF
.,TRBV18,14,TRBJ1-5,TRBD1,TGTGCCAGCTCAACCCGGGACAGGGGTCAGCCCCAGCATTTT,CASSTRDRGQPQHF
.,TRBV7-6,13,TRBJ1-2,.,TGTGCCAGCAGCTTAGGGGCGAACTATGGCTACACCTTC,CASSLGANYGYTF
.,TRBV11-1,15,TRBJ2-3,TRBD1,TGTGCCAGCAGCGTAACAGGGGGCGCGGCAGATACGCAGTATTTT,CASSVTGGAADTQYF
.,TRBV7-2,12,TRBJ1-1,.,TGTGCCAGCAGCTTCCCTGAGGTCGAAGCTTTCTTT,CASSFPEVEAFF
.,TRBV7-6,16,TRBJ2-7,TRBD1,TGTGCCAGCAGCTTAGCCTTCACCGGGACAGGGTCCGAGCAGTACTTC,CASSLAFTGTGSEQYF
once,TRBV11-1,13,TRBJ1-2,.,TGTGCCAGCAGCCCGGACAGCACCTATGGCTACACCTTC,CASSPDSTYGYTF
.,TRBV12-3/TRBV12-4,11,TRBJ1-4,.,TGTGCCAGCAGTTACCGGGAAAAACTGTTTTTT,CASSYREKLFF
.,TRBV3-1/TRBV3-2,15,TRBJ1-5,TRBD1,TGTGCCAGCAGCCCAAGCGTTACAGGGGCTCAGCCCCAGCATTTT,CASSPSVTGAQPQHF
.,TRBV5-1,14,TRBJ1-1,.,TGCGCCAGCAGCTTGGTGTTAGGGAACACTGAAGCTTTCTTT,CASSLVLGNTEAFF
.,TRBV10-3,14,TRBJ2-7,TRBD2,TGTGCCATCACCCGGGGGGGGGCCTCCTACGAGCAGTACTTC,CAITRGGASYEQYF
.,TRBV9,17,TRBJ1-2,TRBD1,TGTGCCAGCAGCGGATCTAACCCTATAGACAGGGGCTATGGCTACACCTTC,CASSGSNPIDRGYGYTF
.,TRBV7-2,11,TRBJ1-2,.,TGTGCCAGTGCTAGGGGAATAGGCTACACCTTC,CASARGIGYTF
.,TRBV6-5,15,TRBJ1-1,.,TGTGCCAGCAGTATTCTACCAGGTCGGGTCACTGAAGCTTTCTTT,CASSILPGRVTEAFF
.,TRBV6-1,13,TRBJ1-6,.,TGTGCCAGCAGTGATGGAAAGATCTCACCCCTCCACTTT,CASSDGKISPLHF
.,TRBV3-1/TRBV3-2,13,TRBJ1-2,.,TGTGCCAGCAGCCCTGGGACAATCTATGGCTACACCTTC,CASSPGTIYGYTF
.,TRBV2,16,TRBJ2-5,TRBD2,TGTGCCAGCAGTTCGAGGCCTAGCGGATTCCAAGAGACCCAGTACTTC,CASSSRPSGFQETQYF
.,TRBV9,14,TRBJ2-2,.,TGTGCCAGCAGCGCCAGGAGCAACACCGGGGAGCTGTTTTTT,CASSARSNTGELFF
.,TRBV4-1,16,TRBJ2-7,TRBD2,TGCGCCAGCAGCCAAGAGAGAGGCGGGGGGCCTTACGAGCAGTACTTC,CASSQERGGGPYEQYF
.,TRBV28,16,TRBJ2-1,.,TGTGCCAGCAGGCCCAGGATCGACATCTCCTACAATGAGCAGTTCTTC,CASRPRIDISYNEQFF
.,TRBV18,15,TRBJ2-1,.,TGTGCCAGCTCACCATCCGGGGCGAACTACAATGAGCAGTTCTTC,CASSPSGANYNEQFF